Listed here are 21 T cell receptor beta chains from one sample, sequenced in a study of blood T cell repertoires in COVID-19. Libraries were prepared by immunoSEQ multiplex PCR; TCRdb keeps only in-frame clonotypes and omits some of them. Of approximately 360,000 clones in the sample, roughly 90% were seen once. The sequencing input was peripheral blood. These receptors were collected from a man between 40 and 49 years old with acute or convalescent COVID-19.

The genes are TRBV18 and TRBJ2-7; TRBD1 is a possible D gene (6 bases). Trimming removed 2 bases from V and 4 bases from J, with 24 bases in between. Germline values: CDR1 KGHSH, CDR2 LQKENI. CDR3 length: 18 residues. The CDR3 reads CASSPFQSGFQGKYEQYF. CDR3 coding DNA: TGTGCCAGCTCACCATTTCAATCCGGTTTTCAGGGGAAATACGAGCAGTACTTC.

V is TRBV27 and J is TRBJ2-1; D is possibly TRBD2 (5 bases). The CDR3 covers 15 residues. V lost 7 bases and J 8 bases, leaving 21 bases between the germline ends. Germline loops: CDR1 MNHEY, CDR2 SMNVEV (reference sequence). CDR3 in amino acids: CASTDLGAPVDEQFF. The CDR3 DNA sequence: TGTGCCAGCACCGACCTGGGAGCCCCAGTTGATGAGCAGTTCTTC.

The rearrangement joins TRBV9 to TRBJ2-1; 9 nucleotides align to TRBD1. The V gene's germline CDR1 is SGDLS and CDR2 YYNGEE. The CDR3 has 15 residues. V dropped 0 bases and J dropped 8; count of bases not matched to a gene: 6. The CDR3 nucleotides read TGTGCCAGCAGCGTAGTTGGGACAGGGACCTATGAGCAGTTCTTC. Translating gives CASSVVGTGTYEQFF.

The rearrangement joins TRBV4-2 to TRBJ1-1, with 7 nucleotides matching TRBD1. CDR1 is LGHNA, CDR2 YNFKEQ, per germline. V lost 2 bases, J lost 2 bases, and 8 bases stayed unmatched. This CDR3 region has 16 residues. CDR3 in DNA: TGTGCCAGCAGCCAACACCCGGGACAGAGAAACACTGAAGCTTTCTTT. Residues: CASSQHPGQRNTEAFF.

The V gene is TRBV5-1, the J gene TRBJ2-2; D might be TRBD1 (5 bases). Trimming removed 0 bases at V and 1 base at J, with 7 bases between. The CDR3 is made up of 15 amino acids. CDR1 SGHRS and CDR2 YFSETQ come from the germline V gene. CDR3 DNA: TGCGCCAGCAGCTTGGAGGGGCTGAACACCGGGGAGCTGTTTTTT. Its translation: CASSLEGLNTGELFF.

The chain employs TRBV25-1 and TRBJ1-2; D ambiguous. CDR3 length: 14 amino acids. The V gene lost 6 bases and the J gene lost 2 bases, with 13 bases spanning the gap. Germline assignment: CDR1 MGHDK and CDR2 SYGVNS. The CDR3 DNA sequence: TGTGCCAGCAGCCCATCCGGGGAAAACTATGGCTACACCTTC. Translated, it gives CASSPSGENYGYTF.

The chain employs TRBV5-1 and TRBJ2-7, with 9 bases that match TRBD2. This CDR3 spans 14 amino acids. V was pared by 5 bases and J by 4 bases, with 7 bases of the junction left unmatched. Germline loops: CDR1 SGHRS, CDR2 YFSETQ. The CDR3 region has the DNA TGCGCCAGCAGTCAAAGCGGGAGGTCTTACGAGCAGTACTTC. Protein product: CASSQSGRSYEQYF.

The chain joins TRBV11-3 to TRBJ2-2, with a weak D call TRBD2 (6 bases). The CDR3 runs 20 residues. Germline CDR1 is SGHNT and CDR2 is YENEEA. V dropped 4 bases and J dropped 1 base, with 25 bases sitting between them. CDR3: CASSSKIGASGGVNTGELFF. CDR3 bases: TGTGCCAGCAGCTCCAAGATAGGGGCATCTGGCGGGGTGAACACCGGGGAGCTGTTTTTT.

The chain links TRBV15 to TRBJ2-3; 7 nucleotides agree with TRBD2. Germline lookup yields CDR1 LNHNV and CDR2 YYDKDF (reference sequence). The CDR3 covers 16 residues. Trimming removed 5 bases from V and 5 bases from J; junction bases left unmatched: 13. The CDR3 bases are TGTGCCACCAGCTCCCGGCTAGGACTAGAGGGAGATACGCAGTATTTT. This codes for CATSSRLGLEGDTQYF.

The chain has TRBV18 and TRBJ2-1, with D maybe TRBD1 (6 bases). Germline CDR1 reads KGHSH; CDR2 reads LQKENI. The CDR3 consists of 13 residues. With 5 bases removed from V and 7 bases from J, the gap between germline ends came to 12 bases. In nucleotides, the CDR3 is TGTGCCAGCTCAGGGACAACAAGGAATGAGCAGTTCTTC. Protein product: CASSGTTRNEQFF.

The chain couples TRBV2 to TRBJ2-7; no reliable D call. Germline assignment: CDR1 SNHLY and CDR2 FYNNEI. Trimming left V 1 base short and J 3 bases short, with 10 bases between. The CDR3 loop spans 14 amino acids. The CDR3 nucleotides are TGTGCCAGCAGTGAAGTCAGACTGAACTACGAGCAGTACTTC. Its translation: CASSEVRLNYEQYF.

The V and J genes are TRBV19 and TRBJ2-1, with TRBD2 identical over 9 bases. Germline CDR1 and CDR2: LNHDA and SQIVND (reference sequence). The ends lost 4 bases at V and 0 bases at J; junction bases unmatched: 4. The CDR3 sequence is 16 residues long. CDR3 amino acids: CASSKREDHSYNEQFF. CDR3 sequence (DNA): TGTGCCAGTAGTAAGCGGGAGGACCACTCCTACAATGAGCAGTTCTTC. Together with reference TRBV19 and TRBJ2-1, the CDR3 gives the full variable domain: DGGITQSPKYLFRKEGQNVTLSCEQNLNHDAMYWYRQDPGQGLRLIYYSQIVNDFQKGDIAEGYSVSREKKESFPLTVTSAQKNPTAFYLCASSKREDHSYNEQFFGPGTRLTVL.

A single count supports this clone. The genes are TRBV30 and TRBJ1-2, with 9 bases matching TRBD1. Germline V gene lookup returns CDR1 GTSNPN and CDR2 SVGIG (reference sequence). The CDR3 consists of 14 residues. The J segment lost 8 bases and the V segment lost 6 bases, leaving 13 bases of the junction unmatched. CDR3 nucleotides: TGTGCCTGCCTTTTCGGGACAGGGAAGGTCGGCTACACCTTC. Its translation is CACLFGTGKVGYTF.

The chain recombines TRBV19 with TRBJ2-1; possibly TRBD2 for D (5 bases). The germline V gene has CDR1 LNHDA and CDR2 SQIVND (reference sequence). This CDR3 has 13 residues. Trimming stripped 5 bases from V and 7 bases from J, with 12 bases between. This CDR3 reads CASSSTTGNEQFF. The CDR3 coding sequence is TGTGCCAGTAGTTCCACTACGGGGAATGAGCAGTTCTTC.

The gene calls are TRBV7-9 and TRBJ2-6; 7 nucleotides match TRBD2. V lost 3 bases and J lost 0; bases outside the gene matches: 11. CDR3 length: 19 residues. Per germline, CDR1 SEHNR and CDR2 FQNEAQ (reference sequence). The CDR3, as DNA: TGTGCCAGCAGCTTGATGGGTGGGAGGGTTCTCTCTGGGGCCAACGTCCTGACTTTC. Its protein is CASSLMGGRVLSGANVLTF.

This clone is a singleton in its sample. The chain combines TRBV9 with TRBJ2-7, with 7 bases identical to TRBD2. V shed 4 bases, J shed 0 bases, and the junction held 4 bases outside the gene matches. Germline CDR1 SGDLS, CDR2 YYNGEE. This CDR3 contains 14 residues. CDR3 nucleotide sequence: TGTGCCAGCAGCCTTCGGGACTACTCCTACGAGCAGTACTTC. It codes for CASSLRDYSYEQYF.

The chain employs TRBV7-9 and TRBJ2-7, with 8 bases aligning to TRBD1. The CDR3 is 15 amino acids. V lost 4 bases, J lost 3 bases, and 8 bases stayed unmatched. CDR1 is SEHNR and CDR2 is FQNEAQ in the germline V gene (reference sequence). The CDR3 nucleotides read TGTGCCAGCAGCTCCACCGGGACAGGCGGCTACGAGCAGTACTTC. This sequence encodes CASSSTGTGGYEQYF.

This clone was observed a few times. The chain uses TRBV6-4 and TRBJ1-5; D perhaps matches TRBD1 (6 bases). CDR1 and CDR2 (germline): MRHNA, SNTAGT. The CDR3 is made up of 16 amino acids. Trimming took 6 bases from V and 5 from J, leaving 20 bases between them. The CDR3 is CASSQPGRQGYQPQHF. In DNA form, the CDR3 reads TGTGCCAGCAGCCAACCCGGGAGGCAGGGGTATCAGCCCCAGCATTTT.

CDR3 bases: TGTGCCAGCAGTTTATCCCCTCCAGGGTGGGAAGCTTTCTTT. It is translated as CASSLSPPGWEAFF. V is TRBV27 and J is TRBJ1-1; the D gene is possibly TRBD1 (5 bases). This CDR3 spans 14 amino acids. Trimming pared 0 bases from V and 8 bases from J, leaving 13 bases between. Germline assignment: CDR1 MNHEY and CDR2 SMNVEV (reference sequence).

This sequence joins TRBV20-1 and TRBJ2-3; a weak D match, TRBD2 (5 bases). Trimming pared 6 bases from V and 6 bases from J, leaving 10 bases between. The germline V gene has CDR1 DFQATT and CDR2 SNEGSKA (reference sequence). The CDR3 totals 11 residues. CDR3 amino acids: CSAEGGDTQYF. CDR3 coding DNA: TGCAGTGCAGAGGGCGGGGATACGCAGTATTTT.

The CDR3 DNA reads TGTGCCAGCAGCCGCCGGGCAGGGGCGAACGAGCAGTACTTC. It encodes CASSRRAGANEQYF. V and J are TRBV3-1 (or the pseudogene TRBV3-2) and TRBJ2-7, with a possible D match to TRBD1 (6 bases). CDR1 and CDR2 from the germline V gene are LGHDT and YNNKEL (reference sequence). The CDR3 is 14 amino acids. V was clipped by 4 bases and J by 5 bases, with 15 bases between them.